These 7 T cell receptor beta chains were all obtained from the same sample, sequenced in a study of blood T cell repertoires in COVID-19. The method was immunoSEQ multiplex PCR; TCRdb's version includes in-frame clones alone and lacks a portion of them. The sample lists approximately 160,000 clones; about 88% were seen once. Material for sequencing was peripheral blood. The receptors were gathered from a woman aged 80 or older with acute or convalescent COVID-19.

The chain recombines TRBV28 with TRBJ1-5; D possibly corresponds to TRBD1 (6 bases). V lost 3 bases to trimming and J lost 4 bases, with 10 bases between them. The CDR3 sequence is 14 residues long. Germline V gene lookup returns CDR1 MDHEN and CDR2 SYDVKM. CDR3 region: CASSFVGANQPQHF. The DNA for the CDR3 is TGTGCCAGCAGTTTTGTGGGGGCGAATCAGCCCCAGCATTTT. Filled out from reference TRBV28 and TRBJ1-5, the complete variable domain reads DVKVTQSSRYLVKRTGEKVFLECVQDMDHENMFWYRQDPGLGLRLIYFSYDVKMKEKGDIPEGYSVSREKKERFSLILESASTNQTSMYLCASSFVGANQPQHFGDGTRLSIL.

This clone was recorded at least ten times. V gene TRBV19 combines with J gene TRBJ1-1, with TRBD1 matching over 7 bases. Unmatched junction bases numbered 14, after V lost 7 bases and J lost 0 bases. Germline-derived CDR1 and CDR2 are LNHDA and SQIVND (reference sequence). The CDR3 consists of 17 residues. CDR3 DNA: TGTGCCAGTAACCCCGGGACAGCCCAGGGAATGAACACTGAAGCTTTCTTT. Its translation: CASNPGTAQGMNTEAFF. Variable domain in full (rest from reference TRBV19 and TRBJ1-1): DGGITQSPKYLFRKEGQNVTLSCEQNLNHDAMYWYRQDPGQGLRLIYYSQIVNDFQKGDIAEGYSVSREKKESFPLTVTSAQKNPTAFYLCASNPGTAQGMNTEAFFGQGTRLTVV.

The chain carries TRBV28 and TRBJ2-1; tentative D call: TRBD2 (6 bases). With 3 bases removed from V and 15 bases from J, the gap between germline ends came to 15 bases. This CDR3 is 12 amino acids long. Germline V gene sequence: CDR1 MDHEN, CDR2 SYDVKM. The CDR3 loop is CASSFRRVVTFF. The CDR3 nucleotides read TGTGCCAGCAGTTTTCGGAGGGTAGTTACGTTCTTC.

As DNA, the CDR3 is TGTGCCAGCTCACCGCGGACAGATCAGAACACTGAAGCTTTCTTT. Translation: CASSPRTDQNTEAFF. The J gene is TRBJ1-1, the V gene TRBV18; a possible D gene is TRBD1 (6 bases). The V end lost 3 bases, the J end lost 1 base, and 12 bases lay between the germline ends. Germline CDR1 is KGHSH and CDR2 is LQKENI. This CDR3 has 15 residues.

This chain connects TRBV11-1 to TRBJ2-2; 11 nucleotides line up with TRBD1. With V trimmed by 6 bases and J by 7 bases, 7 bases remained unmatched. The germline V gene has CDR1 SGHAT and CDR2 FQDESV (reference sequence). The CDR3 is 15 residues long. CDR3 DNA: TGTGCCAGCAGACAGGACAGGGGGCATGACGGGGAGCTGTTTTTT. Protein sequence: CASRQDRGHDGELFF.

This sequence joins TRBV4-2 and TRBJ1-5, with TRBD1 as a possible D gene (5 bases). The germline V gene has CDR1 LGHNA and CDR2 YNFKEQ. Trimming took off 0 bases at V and 2 bases at J, with 8 bases between the two ends. The CDR3 covers 15 residues. The CDR3 spells CASSQDLGGNQPQHF. The CDR3 DNA follows: TGTGCCAGCAGCCAAGATCTAGGGGGCAATCAGCCCCAGCATTTT.

V and J are TRBV23-1 and TRBJ2-1; TRBD1 agrees at 10 bases. TRBV23-1 is sorted into the ORF group, with uncertain function. Trimming took 4 bases from V and 5 from J; bases not matched to a gene: 8. The CDR3 covers 16 residues. CDR3 sequence reads: CASSPRDRGPNNEQFF. The CDR3 DNA reads TGCGCCAGCAGTCCCCGGGACAGGGGCCCAAACAATGAGCAGTTCTTC.